This T cell receptor (beta chain) stems from a study of blood T cells in healthy people across ages. Study-wide findings and caveats: Changes in expanded clonotypes were possibly confounded, as the CMV status of donors was unknown. There were more naive CD4+ cells and higher diversity in long-lived donors than in aged donors.

The authors ran a second PCR of roughly 6 to 11 cycles using a sample-barcoded 5' primer and a J-beta primer mix. Unique molecular identifiers of 12 random nucleotides labeled each cDNA. TCRdb called the 5' RACE reads again in MiXCR, with one record for every CDR3 protein. Here the sample spans about 800,000 distinct CDR3 sequences, 20% to 25% being singletons. For this clonotype: The antigen is not known.

CDR3 length equals 16 residues. V lost 2 bases, J lost 5 bases, and 18 bases lay in between. Germline V gene lookup returns CDR1 MNHEY and CDR2 SVGAGI. This sample also appeared in a second study, on T cells of mothers and their children.

The chain uses TRBV6-5 and TRBJ2-5; a possible D gene is TRBD1 (6 bases). The receptor's source is a boy aged 5 to 17 in good health. The specimen sequenced was blood. CDR3 sequence reads: CASSYLGAGVGETQYF. DNA for the CDR3: TGTGCCAGCAGTTACCTGGGGGCAGGGGTCGGTGAGACCCAGTACTTC.